One and the same sample provided the 10 T cell receptor beta chains below, sequenced in a study of cytomegalovirus exposure and HLA in healthy donors. The study ran its PCR with 60 Vbeta and 13 Jbeta primers. The data were produced by immunoSEQ multiplex PCR, yet TCRdb's version contains in-frame clones alone and is incomplete. The sample shows 150,000 or so clones, about 80% of them seen only once. The sequenced sample consisted of PBMCs. These receptors originate from a woman between 50 and 59 years old in good health and CMV-seropositive.

The chain carries TRBV19 and TRBJ1-2; D gene unclear. The CDR3 consists of 13 residues. With 5 bases removed from V and 4 bases from J, the gap between germline ends came to 11 bases. The germline V gene encodes CDR1 LNHDA and CDR2 SQIVND (reference sequence). In DNA, the CDR3 is TGTGCCAGTAGTGAAAATACAGTCTATGGCTACACCTTC. It translates to CASSENTVYGYTF.

The V call is TRBV19, the J call TRBJ2-1; 9 nucleotides match TRBD2. The CDR3 is 20 amino acids. The junction had 22 bases not matched to a gene; V was cut back by 0 bases and J by 10 bases. Germline CDR1 reads LNHDA; CDR2 reads SQIVND (reference sequence). In DNA, the CDR3 is TGTGCCAGTAGTATAGAGGGGACTAGCTCCCCGCCAGATCGGTACTGGGAGCAGTTCTTC. Its protein product is CASSIEGTSSPPDRYWEQFF.

This chain joins TRBV18 and TRBJ1-1; maybe TRBD1 (5 bases). V gave up 2 bases and J gave up 6 bases, with 10 bases separating them. This CDR3 has 13 amino acids. The germline CDR1 and CDR2 sequences are KGHSH and LQKENI. The CDR3 DNA reads as TGTGCCAGCTCACCAAGGGGTAAGGCTGAAGCTTTCTTT. This gives the protein CASSPRGKAEAFF.

The V call is TRBV2, the J call TRBJ1-1; 7 bases align to TRBD1. There are 14 residues in the CDR3. In germline, CDR1 is SNHLY, CDR2 FYNNEI. Unmatched junction bases numbered 4, after V lost 3 bases and J lost 3 bases. This CDR3 is CASSDEGADTEAFF. The CDR3 DNA is TGTGCCAGCAGTGATGAGGGGGCTGACACTGAAGCTTTCTTT.

This clone was found once. The chain uses TRBV20-1 and TRBJ2-7; D not certain. V shed 3 bases and J shed 4 bases, with 7 bases lying between them. From germline, CDR1 is DFQATT and CDR2 SNEGSKA (reference sequence). This CDR3 spans 11 amino acids. CDR3 coding DNA: TGCAGTGCTAGCGCGAGGTACGAGCAGTACTTC. It codes for CSASARYEQYF.

This sequence joins TRBV2 and TRBJ2-7; 7 bases fit TRBD1. V shed 8 bases, J shed 0 bases, and the junction held 4 bases outside the gene matches. The CDR3 is 13 residues long. Germline V lookup: CDR1 SNHLY, CDR2 FYNNEI. DNA for the CDR3: TGTGCCAGCTACCGGGACAGCTCCTACGAGCAGTACTTC. Protein sequence: CASYRDSSYEQYF.

Only a few counts were recorded for this clone. The rearrangement joins TRBV7-9 to TRBJ1-4, with D possibly TRBD1 on 5 matching bases. V shed 1 base and J shed 5 bases, with 8 bases lying between them. This CDR3 has 14 amino acids. Germline lookup yields CDR1 SEHNR and CDR2 FQNEAQ (reference sequence). CDR3 sequence (DNA): TGTGCCAGCAGCTTAGGGGGCCCCAATGAAAAACTGTTTTTT. It is translated as CASSLGGPNEKLFF.

This clone is a singleton in its sample. The chain carries TRBV6-1 and TRBJ2-2, with TRBD1 identical over 11 bases. The trim removed 3 bases at V and 6 bases at J, leaving 6 bases unmatched. In germline, CDR1 is MNHNS, CDR2 SASEGT. The CDR3 length is 16 residues. CDR3 region: CASSEGQGGSSGELFF. CDR3 in DNA: TGTGCCAGCAGTGAGGGACAGGGGGGTAGCTCCGGGGAGCTGTTTTTT.

This clone is a singleton in its sample. The chain is built from TRBV19 and TRBJ2-3, with 7 bases aligning to TRBD2. Germline V CDR1 and CDR2: LNHDA, SQIVND (reference sequence). The CDR3 totals 16 residues. The J segment lost 0 bases and the V segment lost 2 bases, leaving 5 bases of the junction unmatched. In DNA, the CDR3 is TGTGCCAGTAGTATACGGGTCGGGAGGAGCACAGATACGCAGTATTTT. Translating gives CASSIRVGRSTDTQYF.

The V call is TRBV9, the J call TRBJ2-5; TRBD1 aligns across 8 bases. The CDR3 consists of 13 residues. Trimming cost V 6 bases and J 5 bases; bases outside gene matches: 6. Germline CDR1 SGDLS, CDR2 YYNGEE. The CDR3 here is CASTQGAGETQYF. Here the CDR3 DNA reads TGTGCCAGCACGCAGGGGGCAGGCGAGACCCAGTACTTC.